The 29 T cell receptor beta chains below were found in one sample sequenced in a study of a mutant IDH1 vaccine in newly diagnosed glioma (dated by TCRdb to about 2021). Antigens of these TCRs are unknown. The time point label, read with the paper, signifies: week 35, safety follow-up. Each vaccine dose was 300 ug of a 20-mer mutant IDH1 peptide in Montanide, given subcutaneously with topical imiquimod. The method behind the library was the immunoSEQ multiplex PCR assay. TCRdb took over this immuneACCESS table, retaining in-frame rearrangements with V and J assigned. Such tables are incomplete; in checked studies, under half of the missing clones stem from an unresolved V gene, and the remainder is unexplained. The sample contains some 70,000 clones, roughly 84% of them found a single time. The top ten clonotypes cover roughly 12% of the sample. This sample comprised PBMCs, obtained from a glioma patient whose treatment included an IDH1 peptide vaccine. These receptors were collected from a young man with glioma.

CDR3 DNA: TGTGCCAGCAGGGACTTTAATGAAAAACTGTTTTTT. Encoded protein: CASRDFNEKLFF. V and J are TRBV6-5 and TRBJ1-4, with D hard to call. V gave up 6 bases and J gave up 4 bases, with 6 bases separating them. Germline V lookup: CDR1 MNHEY, CDR2 SVGAGI. The CDR3 loop spans 12 amino acids.

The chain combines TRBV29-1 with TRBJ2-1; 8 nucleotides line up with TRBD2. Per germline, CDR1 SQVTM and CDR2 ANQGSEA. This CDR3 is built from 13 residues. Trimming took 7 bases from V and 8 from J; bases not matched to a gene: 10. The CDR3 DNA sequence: TGCAGCGCTGGGGGCGGGAGGTCAGATGAGCAGTTCTTC. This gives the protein CSAGGGRSDEQFF.

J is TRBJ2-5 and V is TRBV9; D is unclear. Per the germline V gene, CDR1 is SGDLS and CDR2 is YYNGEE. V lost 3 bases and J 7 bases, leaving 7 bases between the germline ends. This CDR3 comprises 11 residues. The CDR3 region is CASSDSWTQYF. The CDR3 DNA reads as TGTGCCAGCAGCGACTCTTGGACCCAGTACTTC.

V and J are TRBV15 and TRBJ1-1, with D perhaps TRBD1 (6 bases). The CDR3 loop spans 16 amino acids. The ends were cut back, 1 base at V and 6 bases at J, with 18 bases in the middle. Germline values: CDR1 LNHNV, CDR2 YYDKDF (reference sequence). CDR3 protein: CATSRGGLRGGAEAFF. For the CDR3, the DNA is TGTGCCACCAGCAGAGGGGGGCTGAGAGGGGGTGCTGAAGCTTTCTTT.

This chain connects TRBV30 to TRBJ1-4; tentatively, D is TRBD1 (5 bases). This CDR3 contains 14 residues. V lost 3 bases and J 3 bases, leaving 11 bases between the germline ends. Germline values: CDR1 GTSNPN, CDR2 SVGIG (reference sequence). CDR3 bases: TGTGCCTGGAGCCCCCGGGGCCCTAATGAAAAACTGTTTTTT. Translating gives CAWSPRGPNEKLFF.

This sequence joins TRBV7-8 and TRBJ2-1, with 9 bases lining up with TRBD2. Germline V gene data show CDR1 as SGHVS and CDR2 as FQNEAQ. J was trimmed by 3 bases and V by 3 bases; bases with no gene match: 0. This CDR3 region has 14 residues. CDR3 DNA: TGTGCCAGCAGCTTTAGCGGGAGCTACAATGAGCAGTTCTTC. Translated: CASSFSGSYNEQFF.

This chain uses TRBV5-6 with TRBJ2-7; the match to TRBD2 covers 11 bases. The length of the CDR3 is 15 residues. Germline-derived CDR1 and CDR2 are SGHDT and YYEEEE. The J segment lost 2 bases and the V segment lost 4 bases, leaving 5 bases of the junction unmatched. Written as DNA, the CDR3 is TGTGCCAGCAGCCGGACTAGCGGGCTCACCTACGAGCAGTACTTC. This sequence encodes CASSRTSGLTYEQYF.

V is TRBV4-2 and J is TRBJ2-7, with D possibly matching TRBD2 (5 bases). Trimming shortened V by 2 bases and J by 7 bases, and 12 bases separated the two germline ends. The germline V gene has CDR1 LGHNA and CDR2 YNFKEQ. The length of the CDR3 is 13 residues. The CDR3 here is CASSQWQSGEQYF. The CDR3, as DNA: TGTGCCAGCAGCCAATGGCAATCGGGGGAGCAGTACTTC.

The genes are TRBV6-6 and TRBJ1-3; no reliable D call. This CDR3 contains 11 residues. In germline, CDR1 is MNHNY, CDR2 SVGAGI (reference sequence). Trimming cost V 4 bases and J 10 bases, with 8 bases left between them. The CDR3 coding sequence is TGTGCCAGCAGTTCGTATCTAACCATATATTTT. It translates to CASSSYLTIYF.

Here the CDR3 reads CASTMRGDTEAFF. The CDR3 nucleotides are TGTGCCAGCACAATGAGGGGAGACACTGAAGCTTTCTTT. The V call is TRBV11-1, the J call TRBJ1-1; maybe TRBD1 (5 bases). The CDR3 spans 13 residues. The ends were cut back, 7 bases at V and 3 bases at J, with 12 bases in the middle. Germline CDR1 is SGHAT and CDR2 is FQDESV (reference sequence).

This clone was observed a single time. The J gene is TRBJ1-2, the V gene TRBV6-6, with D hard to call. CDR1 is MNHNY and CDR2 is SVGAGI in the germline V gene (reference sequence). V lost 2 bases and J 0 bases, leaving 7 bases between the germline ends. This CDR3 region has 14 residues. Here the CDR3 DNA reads TGTGCCAGCAGTTACGGTTCGACTAACTATGGCTACACCTTC. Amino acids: CASSYGSTNYGYTF.

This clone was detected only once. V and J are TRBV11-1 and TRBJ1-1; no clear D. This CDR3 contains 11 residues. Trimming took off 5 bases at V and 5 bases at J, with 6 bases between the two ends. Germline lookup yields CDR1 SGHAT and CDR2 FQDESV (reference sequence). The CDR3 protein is CASSLGTEAFF. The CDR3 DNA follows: TGTGCCAGCAGCCTAGGGACTGAAGCTTTCTTT. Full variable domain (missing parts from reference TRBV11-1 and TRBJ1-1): EAEVAQSPRYKITEKSQAVAFWCDPISGHATLYWYRQILGQGPELLVQFQDESVVDDSQLPKDRFSAERLKGVDSTLKIQPAELGDSAMYLCASSLGTEAFFGQGTRLTVV.

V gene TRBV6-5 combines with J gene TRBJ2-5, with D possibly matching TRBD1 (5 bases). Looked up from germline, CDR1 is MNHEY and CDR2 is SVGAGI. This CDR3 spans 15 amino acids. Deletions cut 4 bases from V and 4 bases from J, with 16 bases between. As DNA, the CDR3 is TGTGCCAGCAGTTGGTCAGGGCGTGTTGGAGAGACCCAGTACTTC. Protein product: CASSWSGRVGETQYF.

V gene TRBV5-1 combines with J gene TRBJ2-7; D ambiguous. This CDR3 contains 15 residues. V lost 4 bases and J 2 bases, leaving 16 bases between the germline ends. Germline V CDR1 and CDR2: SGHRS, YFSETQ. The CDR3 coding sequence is TGCGCCAGCAGCCCCCGGGTAGCAGGCGCCTACGAGCAGTACTTC. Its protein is CASSPRVAGAYEQYF. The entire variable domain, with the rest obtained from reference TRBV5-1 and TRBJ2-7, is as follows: KAGVTQTPRYLIKTRGQQVTLSCSPISGHRSVSWYQQTPGQGLQFLFEYFSETQRNKGNFPGRFSGRQFSNSRSEMNVSTLELGDSALYLCASSPRVAGAYEQYFGPGTRLTVT.

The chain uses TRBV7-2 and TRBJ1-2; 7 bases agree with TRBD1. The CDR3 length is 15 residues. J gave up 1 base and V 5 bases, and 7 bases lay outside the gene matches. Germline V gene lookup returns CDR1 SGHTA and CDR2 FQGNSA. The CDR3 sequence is CASSTRTGDNYGYTF. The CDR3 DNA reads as TGTGCCAGCAGCACACGGACAGGCGATAACTATGGCTACACCTTC.

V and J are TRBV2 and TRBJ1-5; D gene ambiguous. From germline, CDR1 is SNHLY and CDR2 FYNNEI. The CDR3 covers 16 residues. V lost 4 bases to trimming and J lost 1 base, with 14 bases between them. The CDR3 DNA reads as TGTGCCAGCAGTGTGGGCTTCATCCGAAGCAATCAGCCCCAGCATTTT. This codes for CASSVGFIRSNQPQHF.

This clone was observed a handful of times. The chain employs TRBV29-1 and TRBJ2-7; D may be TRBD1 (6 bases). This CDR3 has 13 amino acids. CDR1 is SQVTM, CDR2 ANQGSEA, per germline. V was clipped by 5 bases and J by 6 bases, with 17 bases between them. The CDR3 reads CSVSRQGPREQYF. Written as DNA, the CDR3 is TGCAGCGTTTCGAGGCAGGGGCCTCGCGAGCAGTACTTC.

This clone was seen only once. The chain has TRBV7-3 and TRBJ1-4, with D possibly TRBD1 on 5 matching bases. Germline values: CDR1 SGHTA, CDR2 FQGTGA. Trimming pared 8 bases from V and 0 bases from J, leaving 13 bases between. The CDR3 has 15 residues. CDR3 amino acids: CASSSVGATNEKLFF. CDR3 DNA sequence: TGTGCCAGCTCCTCCGTAGGGGCAACTAATGAAAAACTGTTTTTT.

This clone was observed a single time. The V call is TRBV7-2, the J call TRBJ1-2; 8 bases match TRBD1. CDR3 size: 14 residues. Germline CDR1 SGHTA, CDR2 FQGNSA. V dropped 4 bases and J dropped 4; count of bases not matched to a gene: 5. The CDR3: CASSSQGAGYGYTF. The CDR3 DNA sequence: TGTGCCAGCAGCTCCCAGGGGGCGGGCTATGGCTACACCTTC.

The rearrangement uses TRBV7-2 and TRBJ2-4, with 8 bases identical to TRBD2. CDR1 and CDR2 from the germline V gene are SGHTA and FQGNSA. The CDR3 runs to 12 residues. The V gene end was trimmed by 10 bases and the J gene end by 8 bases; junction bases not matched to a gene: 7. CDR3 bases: TGTGCCACCGAGGGACTAGTAGACATTCAGTACTTC. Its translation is CATEGLVDIQYF.

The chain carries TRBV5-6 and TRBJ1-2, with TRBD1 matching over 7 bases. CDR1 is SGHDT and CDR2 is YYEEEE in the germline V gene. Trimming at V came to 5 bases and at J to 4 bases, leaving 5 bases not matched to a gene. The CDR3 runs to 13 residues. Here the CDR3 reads CASRPGGSYGYTF. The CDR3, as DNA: TGTGCCAGCAGACCAGGGGGTAGCTATGGCTACACCTTC.

As DNA, the CDR3 is TGTGCCAGCTCCCTATTAGAGAGATCTGAAGCTTTCTTT. Translated: CASSLLERSEAFF. The chain employs TRBV18 and TRBJ1-1; D ambiguous. The CDR3 totals 13 residues. V lost 6 bases and J lost 6, with 14 bases in between. Germline V gene sequence: CDR1 KGHSH, CDR2 LQKENI.

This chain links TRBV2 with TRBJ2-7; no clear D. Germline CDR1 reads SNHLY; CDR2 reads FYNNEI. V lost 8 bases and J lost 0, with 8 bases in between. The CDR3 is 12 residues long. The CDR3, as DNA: TGTGCCAGCCGTATTAGCTCCTACGAGCAGTACTTC. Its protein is CASRISSYEQYF.

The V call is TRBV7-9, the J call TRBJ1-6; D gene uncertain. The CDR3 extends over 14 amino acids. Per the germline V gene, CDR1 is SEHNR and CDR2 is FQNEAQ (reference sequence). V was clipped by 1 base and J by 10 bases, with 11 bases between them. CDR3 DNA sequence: TGTGCCAGCAGCTTAGTAGGGCCTTGGTCACCCCTCCACTTT. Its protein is CASSLVGPWSPLHF. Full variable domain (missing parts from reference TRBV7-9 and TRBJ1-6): DTGVSQNPRHKITKRGQNVTFRCDPISEHNRLYWYRQTLGQGPEFLTYFQNEAQLEKSRLLSDRFSAERPKGSFSTLEIQRTEQGDSAMYLCASSLVGPWSPLHFGNGTRLTVT.

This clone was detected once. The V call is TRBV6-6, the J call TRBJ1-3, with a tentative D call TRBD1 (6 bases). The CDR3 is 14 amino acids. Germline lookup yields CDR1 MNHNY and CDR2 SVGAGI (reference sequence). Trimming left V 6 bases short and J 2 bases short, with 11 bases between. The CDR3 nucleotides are TGTGCCAGCAGGGCCGGGGGCGCTGGAAACACCATATATTTT. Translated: CASRAGGAGNTIYF.

The CDR3: CASSVGVGGELFF. The DNA of the CDR3 is TGTGCCAGCAGCGTAGGGGTGGGCGGGGAGCTGTTTTTT. The chain recombines TRBV9 with TRBJ2-2; no clear D. The V gene's germline CDR1 is SGDLS and CDR2 YYNGEE. The CDR3 extends over 13 amino acids. V lost 0 bases and J lost 7, with 7 bases in between.

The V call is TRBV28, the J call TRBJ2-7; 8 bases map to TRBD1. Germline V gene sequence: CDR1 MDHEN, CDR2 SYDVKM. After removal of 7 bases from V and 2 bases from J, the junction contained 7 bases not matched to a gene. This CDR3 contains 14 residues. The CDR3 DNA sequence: TGTGCCAGCAACGCTCGGACAGGGACCTACGAGCAGTACTTC. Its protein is CASNARTGTYEQYF. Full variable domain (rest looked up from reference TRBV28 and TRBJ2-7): DVKVTQSSRYLVKRTGEKVFLECVQDMDHENMFWYRQDPGLGLRLIYFSYDVKMKEKGDIPEGYSVSREKKERFSLILESASTNQTSMYLCASNARTGTYEQYFGPGTRLTVT.

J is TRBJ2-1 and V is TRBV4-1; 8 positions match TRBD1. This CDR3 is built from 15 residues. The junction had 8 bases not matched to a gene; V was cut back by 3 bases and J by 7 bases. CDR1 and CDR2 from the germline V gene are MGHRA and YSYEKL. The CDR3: CASSHPGTGSNEQFF. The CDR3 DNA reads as TGCGCCAGCAGCCATCCCGGGACAGGCTCTAATGAGCAGTTCTTC.

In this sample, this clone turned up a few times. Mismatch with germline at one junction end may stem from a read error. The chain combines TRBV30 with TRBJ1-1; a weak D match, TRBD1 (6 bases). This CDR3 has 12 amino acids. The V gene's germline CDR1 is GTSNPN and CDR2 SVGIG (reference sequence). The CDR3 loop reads CAWSVPRQAICF. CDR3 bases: TGTGCCTGGAGTGTACCCCGACAGGCAATCTGCTTT.